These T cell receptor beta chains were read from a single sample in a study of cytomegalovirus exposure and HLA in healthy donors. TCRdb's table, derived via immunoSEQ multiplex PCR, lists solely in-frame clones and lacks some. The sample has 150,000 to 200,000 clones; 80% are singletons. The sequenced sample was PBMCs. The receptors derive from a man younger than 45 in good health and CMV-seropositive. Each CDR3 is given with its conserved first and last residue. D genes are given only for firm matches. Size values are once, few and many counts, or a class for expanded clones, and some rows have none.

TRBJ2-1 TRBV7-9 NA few CSSSHDGGNYNEQFF TGTTCCAGCAGCCATGACGGCGGGAACTACAATGAGCAGTTCTTC
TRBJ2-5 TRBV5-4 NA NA CASNGGGRTRQETQYF TGTGCCAGCAATGGGGGGGGCCGAACTAGGCAAGAGACCCAGTACTTC
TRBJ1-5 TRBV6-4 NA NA CAGSDTVGRQPQHF TGTGCCGGCAGTGACACAGTCGGGAGGCAGCCCCAGCATTTT
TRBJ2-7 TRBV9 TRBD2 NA CASSVASASGSYEQYF TGTGCCAGCAGCGTAGCTAGCGCTAGCGGGAGCTACGAGCAGTACTTC
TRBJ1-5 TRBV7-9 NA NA CSSSLNSGQNQPQHF TGTTCCAGCAGCTTGAACTCAGGTCAGAATCAGCCCCAGCATTTT
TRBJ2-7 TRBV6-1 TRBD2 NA CASSEGAGIEQYF TGTGCCAGCAGTGAGGGAGCGGGAATCGAGCAGTACTTC
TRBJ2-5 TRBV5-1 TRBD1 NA CASSLIGQEETQYF TGCGCCAGCAGCTTAATAGGACAGGAAGAGACCCAGTACTTC
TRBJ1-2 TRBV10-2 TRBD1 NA CASSGAGTATNNYGYTF TGCGCCAGCAGCGGAGCCGGGACAGCTACAAACAACTATGGCTACACCTTC
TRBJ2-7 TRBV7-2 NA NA CASSLLAGLTYEQYF TGTGCCAGCAGCTTACTGGCAGGCCTCACCTACGAGCAGTACTTC
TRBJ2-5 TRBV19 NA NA CATSPRGASETQYF TGTGCCACCTCCCCCCGGGGGGCGTCGGAGACCCAGTACTTC
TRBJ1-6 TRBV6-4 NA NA CASSEQYVQSPLHF TGTGCCAGCAGTGAACAATACGTGCAGTCACCCCTCCACTTT
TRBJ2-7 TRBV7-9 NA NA CASSLASAGTYEQYF TGTGCCAGCAGCTTAGCTTCTGCAGGGACCTACGAGCAGTACTTC
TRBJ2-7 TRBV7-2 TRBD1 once CASSLVGGDRAYEQYF TGTGCCAGCAGCTTAGTAGGGGGGGACAGGGCCTACGAGCAGTACTTC
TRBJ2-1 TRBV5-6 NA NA CASSTSYNEQFF TGTGCCAGCAGCACTAGCTACAATGAGCAGTTCTTC
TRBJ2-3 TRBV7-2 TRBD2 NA CASSLAGSGGSVDTQYF TGTGCCAGCAGCTTAGCGGGGTCGGGGGGTTCGGTGGATACGCAGTATTTT
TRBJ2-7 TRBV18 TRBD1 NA CASSPIQGSNEQYF TGTGCCAGCTCACCTATACAGGGGAGCAACGAGCAGTACTTC